This T cell receptor (beta chain) was profiled in a study of OX40 agonist ivuxolimab in advanced cancers. The wider study: The diagnoses of dose-escalation patients were hepatocellular carcinoma, melanoma, renal cell or head and neck cancer. Partial responses were achieved by three patients, one with hepatocellular carcinoma and two with cutaneous melanoma.

Sequencing was performed with immunoSEQ multiplex PCR; in TCRdb, only in-frame clones are kept and a portion is missing. The sample records tens of thousands of clones, roughly nine tenths being singletons. The origin of this receptor is an adult with an advanced solid tumor such as melanoma, head and neck, liver or kidney cancer. This specimen consisted of CD4+ or CD8+ T cells sorted from blood, obtained in a trial of the OX40 agonist ivuxolimab.

CDR3 DNA sequence: TGTGCCAGTACACGGCCGGTAGCTAACTATGGCTACACCTTC. Protein product: CASTRPVANYGYTF. The chain uses TRBV19 and TRBJ1-2; D remains unclear. CDR3 size: 14 residues. Per germline, CDR1 LNHDA and CDR2 SQIVND (reference sequence). Trimming took off 7 bases at V and 0 bases at J, with 12 bases between the two ends.